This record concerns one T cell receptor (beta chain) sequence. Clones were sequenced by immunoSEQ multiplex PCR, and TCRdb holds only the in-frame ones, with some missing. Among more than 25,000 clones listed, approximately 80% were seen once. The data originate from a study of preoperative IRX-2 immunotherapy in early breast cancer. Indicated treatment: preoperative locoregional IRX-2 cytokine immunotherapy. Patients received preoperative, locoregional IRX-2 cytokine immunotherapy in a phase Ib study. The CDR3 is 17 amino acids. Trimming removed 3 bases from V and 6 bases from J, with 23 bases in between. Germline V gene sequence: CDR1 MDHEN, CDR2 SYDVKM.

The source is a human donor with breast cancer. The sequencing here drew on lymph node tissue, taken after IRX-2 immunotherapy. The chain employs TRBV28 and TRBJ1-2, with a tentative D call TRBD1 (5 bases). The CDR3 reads CASSLMLILGRVDGYTF. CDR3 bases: TGTGCCAGCAGTTTGATGTTGATACTCGGCAGGGTAGATGGCTACACCTTC.